The rows below give T cell receptor beta chains drawn from one sample of a study of lymphopenia after photon versus proton radiotherapy. Measured with immunoSEQ multiplex PCR; TCRdb has only the in-frame clones, and not every one. The table shows about 40,000 clones, with approximately 86% occurring only once. Sequenced material: peripheral blood, taken from a patient treated with proton-based radiotherapy. The receptors were sampled from a woman in her 70s with pancreatic cancer. Some clones in this sample may be carry-over from other donors' samples. The CDR3 runs from the conserved cysteine through the conserved F or W. Fields, in order: clone size, CDR3 length, D gene, V gene, J gene, CDR3 protein, CDR3 DNA. A D gene is named only where the DNA matches it firmly. Size is stated for part of the rows, as once, few or many counts, or as a class when the clone is expanded.

>.|15|.|TRBV10-1|TRBJ2-1
CASSEPSAGYNEQFF
TGCGCCAGCAGTGAACCTAGCGCCGGCTACAATGAGCAGTTCTTC
>.|16|.|TRBV7-6|TRBJ2-2
CASSLSQVKNTGELFF
TGTGCCAGCAGCTTATCACAGGTGAAAAACACCGGGGAGCTGTTTTTT
>.|14|TRBD1|TRBV27|TRBJ1-6
CASSFDRGLSPLHF
TGTGCCAGCAGTTTCGACAGGGGGCTTTCACCCCTCCACTTT
>.|14|.|TRBV7-6|TRBJ2-7
CASSLAPGPYEQYF
TGTGCCAGCAGCTTAGCGCCGGGTCCCTACGAGCAGTACTTC
>.|16|TRBD2|TRBV6-4|TRBJ2-1
CASSAKLAGGYNEQFF
TGTGCCAGCAGTGCCAAACTAGCGGGAGGCTACAATGAGCAGTTCTTC
>.|12|TRBD1|TRBV6-1|TRBJ2-7
CASRGQEYEQYF
TGTGCCAGCAGAGGACAGGAGTACGAGCAGTACTTC
>once|16|TRBD1|TRBV4-3|TRBJ1-5
CASSQGQGRSSQPQHF
TGCGCCAGCAGCCAAGGACAGGGTAGGAGCAGTCAGCCCCAGCATTTT
>.|15|TRBD2|TRBV5-4|TRBJ2-1
CASSLGGRGYNEQFF
TGTGCCAGCAGCTTGGGCGGGAGGGGGTACAATGAGCAGTTCTTC
>.|16|.|TRBV6-1|TRBJ1-6
CASSEVRGSGNSPLHF
TGTGCCAGCAGTGAAGTCAGGGGCAGCGGTAATTCACCCCTCCACTTT
>.|16|TRBD1|TRBV28|TRBJ2-7
CASRKTGTGDNYEQYF
TGTGCCAGCAGAAAGACCGGGACAGGGGACAACTACGAGCAGTACTTC
>.|17|TRBD1|TRBV11-2|TRBJ2-7
CASSLYSLGTGPNEQYF
TGTGCCAGCAGCTTATACTCACTTGGGACAGGGCCGAACGAGCAGTACTTC
>.|14|.|TRBV4-3|TRBJ2-7
CASSQVLNAYEQYF
TGCGCCAGCAGCCAAGTCCTCAACGCCTACGAGCAGTACTTC
>.|14|TRBD1|TRBV19|TRBJ2-7
CASSQGDVAYEQYF
TGTGCCAGTAGTCAGGGGGATGTCGCCTACGAGCAGTACTTC
>.|12|.|TRBV19|TRBJ1-1
CASSNLNTEAFF
TGTGCCAGTAGTAACCTGAACACTGAAGCTTTCTTT
>.|15|TRBD1|TRBV28|TRBJ2-5
CASRTNRGTGETQYF
TGTGCCAGCAGGACCAACAGGGGGACTGGAGAGACCCAGTACTTC
>.|14|.|TRBV28|TRBJ1-1
CASSFGRVNTEAFF
TGTGCCAGCAGTTTTGGCAGAGTGAACACTGAAGCTTTCTTT
>once|15|TRBD2|TRBV28|TRBJ2-5
CASTGTSGRGETQYF
TGTGCCAGCACCGGGACTAGCGGGAGAGGAGAGACCCAGTACTTC
>.|13|.|TRBV7-2|TRBJ1-1
CASSSRRSTEAFF
TGTGCCAGCAGCTCCCGGAGGAGTACTGAAGCTTTCTTT
>once|16|TRBD1|TRBV4-2|TRBJ2-1
CASSQGPGQADNEQFF
TGTGCCAGCAGCCAAGGCCCAGGACAGGCGGACAATGAGCAGTTCTTC
>.|15|.|TRBV6-5|TRBJ1-5
CASRNNGQGNQPQHF
TGTGCCAGCAGAAACAACGGGCAGGGGAATCAGCCCCAGCATTTT
>.|15|.|TRBV6-1|TRBJ2-5
CASSPLTGEVETQYF
TGTGCCAGCAGCCCTTTAACAGGGGAGGTAGAGACCCAGTACTTC
>.|15|TRBD2|TRBV11-3|TRBJ2-1
CASSLGLREHNEQFF
TGTGCCAGCAGCTTAGGGTTGCGGGAGCACAATGAGCAGTTCTTC
>few|13|TRBD1|TRBV10-3|TRBJ1-1
CAIQTGTNTEAFF
TGTGCCATCCAGACAGGGACGAACACTGAAGCTTTCTTT
>.|15|.|TRBV5-1|TRBJ1-5
CASSLGGYSNQPQHF
TGCGCCAGCAGCTTGGGCGGATATAGCAATCAGCCCCAGCATTTT
>.|13|.|TRBV9|TRBJ1-4
CASSVGEGEKLFF
TGTGCCAGCAGCGTAGGGGAAGGGGAAAAACTGTTTTTT
>.|14|.|TRBV6-5|TRBJ2-2
CASRGGLATGELFF
TGTGCCAGCAGGGGGGGTCTGGCAACCGGGGAGCTGTTTTTT
>.|13|TRBD2|TRBV30|TRBJ2-1
CAWSRRLAGEQFF
TGTGCCTGGAGTCGGAGACTAGCGGGCGAGCAGTTCTTC
>.|15|.|TRBV7-2|TRBJ2-2
CASSLGLGNTGELFF
TGTGCCAGCAGCTTAGGCCTTGGGAACACCGGGGAGCTGTTTTTT
>.|16|TRBD2|TRBV10-3|TRBJ2-2
CAISGTSGSTDGELFF
TGTGCCATCAGTGGGACTAGCGGGAGTACTGACGGGGAGCTGTTTTTT
>.|15|.|TRBV6-5|TRBJ1-6
CASSYTGQYNSPLHF
TGTGCCAGCAGTTATACGGGACAATATAATTCACCCCTCCACTTT
>.|13|.|TRBV7-9|TRBJ1-2
CASSLPVNYGYTF
TGTGCCAGCAGCCTCCCCGTTAACTATGGCTACACCTTC
>.|12|TRBD1|TRBV5-8|TRBJ2-3
CASSLGGTAQYF
TGTGCCAGCAGCTTGGGGGGGACAGCCCAGTATTTT
>.|12|TRBD1|TRBV27|TRBJ1-2
CASGDRAYGYTF
TGTGCCAGCGGAGACAGGGCCTATGGCTACACCTTC
>.|15|.|TRBV6-1|TRBJ2-7
CASRVDAGRQGEQYF
TGTGCCAGCAGAGTAGACGCGGGTCGGCAGGGAGAGCAGTACTTC
>.|16|.|TRBV5-6|TRBJ1-4
CASSLDPDRAERKLFF
TGTGCCAGCAGCTTGGATCCGGATCGAGCGGAGAGAAAACTGTTTTTT
>.|16|TRBD2|TRBV7-2|TRBJ2-1
CASSETSGIPYNEQFF
TGTGCCAGCAGCGAGACTAGCGGGATTCCCTACAATGAGCAGTTCTTC
>.|13|.|TRBV5-1|TRBJ2-2
CASSPPNTGELFF
TGCGCCAGCAGCCCCCCCAACACCGGGGAGCTGTTTTTT
>.|14|TRBD2|TRBV25-1|TRBJ2-1
CASGLAGVLNEQFF
TGTGCCAGCGGACTAGCGGGAGTTCTTAATGAGCAGTTCTTC
>.|16|TRBD1|TRBV19|TRBJ2-3
CASSVGQGVGTDTQYF
TGTGCCAGTAGTGTGGGACAGGGAGTTGGCACAGATACGCAGTATTTT
>.|16|TRBD1|TRBV7-6|TRBJ1-1
CASSLGDRAGGTEAFF
TGTGCCAGCAGCTTAGGTGACAGGGCGGGTGGCACTGAAGCTTTCTTT
>.|13|.|TRBV11-3|TRBJ2-2
CASSPLYTGELFF
TGTGCCAGCAGCCCCCTCTACACCGGGGAGCTGTTTTTT
>.|14|.|TRBV5-4|TRBJ2-6
CASSSFGQTNVLTF
TGTGCCAGCAGCAGTTTCGGACAGACCAACGTCCTGACTTTC
>.|14|TRBD1|TRBV30|TRBJ1-4
CAWSRTGINEKLFF
TGTGCCTGGAGTCGGACAGGGATTAATGAAAAACTGTTTTTT
>.|16|TRBD1|TRBV5-1|TRBJ2-2
CASSAPGQGSTGELFF
TGCGCCAGCAGCGCACCGGGACAGGGTAGCACCGGGGAGCTGTTTTTT
>few|13|.|TRBV5-5|TRBJ2-5
CASSHRASETQYF
TGTGCCAGCAGCCACAGGGCTTCAGAGACCCAGTACTTC
>.|13|.|TRBV5-6|TRBJ1-4
CASSGGLNEKLFF
TGTGCCAGCAGCGGGGGACTTAATGAAAAACTGTTTTTT
>.|13|.|TRBV7-3|TRBJ1-1
CASSIGMNTEAFF
TGTGCCAGCAGCATAGGAATGAACACTGAAGCTTTCTTT
>.|17|.|TRBV10-3|TRBJ1-1
CAISVGARGYWDTEAFF
TGTGCCATCAGTGTGGGGGCGAGGGGGTATTGGGACACTGAAGCTTTCTTT
>.|13|TRBD1|TRBV29-1|TRBJ2-5
CSVAGTAAETQYF
TGCAGCGTCGCCGGGACAGCGGCGGAGACCCAGTACTTC
>.|15|TRBD2|TRBV10-2|TRBJ2-3
CASRGLAGRTDTQYF
TGCGCCAGCAGGGGACTAGCGGGGCGCACAGATACGCAGTATTTT
>.|14|TRBD1|TRBV27|TRBJ2-7
CASSSLTGGAEQYF
TGTGCCAGCAGTTCCCTGACAGGGGGGGCCGAGCAGTACTTC
>.|15|TRBD1|TRBV28|TRBJ1-1
CASSRQGGSNTEAFF
TGTGCCAGCAGCAGGCAAGGGGGCTCGAACACTGAAGCTTTCTTT
>.|15|.|TRBV30|TRBJ1-5
CAWSDLFAINQPQHF
TGTGCCTGGAGTGACCTCTTTGCGATCAATCAGCCCCAGCATTTT
>.|15|.|TRBV4-1|TRBJ2-7
CASSQEPGSSYEQYF
TGCGCCAGCAGCCAAGAGCCAGGCAGCTCCTACGAGCAGTACTTC
>.|13|.|TRBV28|TRBJ1-1
CAITRVRNTEAFF
TGTGCCATCACAAGGGTGCGGAACACTGAAGCTTTCTTT
>.|15|.|TRBV6-1|TRBJ1-2
CASSENPTAAYGYTF
TGTGCCAGCAGTGAAAATCCAACGGCAGCCTATGGCTACACCTTC
>.|16|TRBD1|TRBV27|TRBJ2-1
CASSISTGGAYNEQFF
TGTGCCAGCAGTATATCGACAGGGGGTGCCTACAATGAGCAGTTCTTC
>once|13|TRBD2|TRBV30|TRBJ2-7
CAFQSGRAYEQYF
TGTGCCTTCCAGAGCGGGAGAGCCTACGAGCAGTACTTC
>.|16|.|TRBV4-2|TRBJ2-6
CASSQDPHSGANVLTF
TGTGCCAGCAGCCAAGATCCCCACTCTGGGGCCAACGTCCTGACTTTC
>.|14|.|TRBV6-4|TRBJ1-1
CASSDSWGGTEAFF
TGTGCCAGCAGTGACTCCTGGGGGGGCACTGAAGCTTTCTTT